This T cell receptor beta chain was profiled in a study of blood T cell repertoires in COVID-19. Data came from immunoSEQ multiplex PCR; TCRdb stores just in-frame clones and leaves some out. The sample records around 150,000 clones, over 80% being singletons. Categorization into cohorts depended on clinical history that participants reported. The origin of this receptor is an older man who had been exposed to COVID-19. Material for sequencing was PBMCs or T cells enriched from blood (not recorded which).

The CDR3 sequence: CASSVRGQGARTDTQYF. CDR3 DNA: TGTGCCAGCAGCGTCCGGGGACAGGGGGCGCGGACAGATACGCAGTATTTT. The chain combines TRBV9 with TRBJ2-3; 12 nucleotides match TRBD1. The CDR3 is made up of 17 amino acids. V dropped 2 bases and J dropped 3; count of bases not matched to a gene: 7. CDR1 SGDLS and CDR2 YYNGEE come from the germline V gene.